The sequence of this TCR beta chain was determined in a study of T cell responses to AZD1222 COVID-19 vaccine. This CDR3 contains 15 residues. Germline V lookup: CDR1 SEHNR, CDR2 FQNEAQ (reference sequence). Trimming removed 1 base at V and 7 bases at J, with 16 bases between. Study results and caveats: Among the donors, most were white British and more were female, and clonal diversity was possibly underestimated. Only after the peak T cell response were repertoires sampled. Spike-specific TCR breadth rose after two AZD1222 doses, and depth rose as well.

In the case of this clone: Its matching antigen is unknown.

TCRdb's table, derived via immunoSEQ multiplex PCR, lists solely in-frame clones and lacks some. The table includes roughly 100,000 clones, 70% to 85% detected once. The chain recombines TRBV7-9 with TRBJ1-2, with D hard to call. Sequencing used peripheral blood, obtained 28 days after the second AZD1222 dose. The receptor was isolated from an adult who received the AZD1222 COVID-19 vaccine. In DNA, the CDR3 is TGTGCCAGCAGCTTAGGGGTCGAGGTTTACAGTGGCTACACCTTC. It translates to CASSLGVEVYSGYTF.